This T cell receptor (beta chain) was identified during a study of technical replicates of blood from several donors. Here immunoSEQ multiplex PCR was the method, and the copy in TCRdb shows in-frame clones only, minus some. The sample records fewer than 100,000 clones, under 97% being singletons. The V gene's germline CDR1 is MNHNS and CDR2 SASEGT. The CDR3 has 14 residues. V shed 1 base and J 13 bases; nucleotides not matched to a gene: 7. The chain carries TRBV6-1 and TRBJ1-6; 7 nucleotides align to TRBD1. Material for sequencing was T cells isolated from PBMCs. This receptor was identified in a human donor in good health. The CDR3 spells CASSEVGTARPLHF. The DNA for the CDR3 is TGTGCCAGCAGTGAAGTAGGGACAGCCAGGCCCCTCCACTTT.